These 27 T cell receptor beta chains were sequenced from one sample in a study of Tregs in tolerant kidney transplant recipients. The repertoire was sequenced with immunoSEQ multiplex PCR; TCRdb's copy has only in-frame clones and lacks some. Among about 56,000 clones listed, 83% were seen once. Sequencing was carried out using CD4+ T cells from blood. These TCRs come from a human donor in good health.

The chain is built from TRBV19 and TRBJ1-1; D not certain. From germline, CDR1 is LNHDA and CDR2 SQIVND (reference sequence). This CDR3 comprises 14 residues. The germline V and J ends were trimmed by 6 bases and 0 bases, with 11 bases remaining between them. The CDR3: CASSLQQMNTEAFF. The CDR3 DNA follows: TGTGCCAGTAGCCTACAACAGATGAACACTGAAGCTTTCTTT.

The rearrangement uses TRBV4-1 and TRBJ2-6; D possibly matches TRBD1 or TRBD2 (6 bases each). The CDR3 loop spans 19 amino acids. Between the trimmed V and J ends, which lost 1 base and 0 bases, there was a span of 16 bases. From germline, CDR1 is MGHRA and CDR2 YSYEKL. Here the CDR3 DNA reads TGCGCCAGCAGCCAAGCCTCGCGGGACACCCTCTCTGGGGCCAACGTCCTGACTTTC. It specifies CASSQASRDTLSGANVLTF.

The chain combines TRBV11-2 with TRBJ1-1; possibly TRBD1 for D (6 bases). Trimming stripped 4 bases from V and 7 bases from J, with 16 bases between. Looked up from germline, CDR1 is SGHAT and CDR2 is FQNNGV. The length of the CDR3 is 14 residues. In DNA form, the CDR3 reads TGTGCCAGCAGCTCTGATTACAGGGCGGGTGAAGCTTTCTTT. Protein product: CASSSDYRAGEAFF. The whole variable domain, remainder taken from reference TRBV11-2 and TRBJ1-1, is EAGVAQSPRYKIIEKRQSVAFWCNPISGHATLYWYQQILGQGPKLLIQFQNNGVVDDSQLPKDRFSAERLKGVDSTLKIQPAKLEDSAVYLCASSSDYRAGEAFFGQGTRLTVV.

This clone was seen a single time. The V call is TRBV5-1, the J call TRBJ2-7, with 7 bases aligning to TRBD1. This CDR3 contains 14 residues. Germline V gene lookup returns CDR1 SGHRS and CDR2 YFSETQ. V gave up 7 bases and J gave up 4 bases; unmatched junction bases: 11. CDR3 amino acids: CASSRDSLSYEQYF. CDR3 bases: TGCGCCAGCTCCCGGGACAGCCTTTCTTACGAGCAGTACTTC.

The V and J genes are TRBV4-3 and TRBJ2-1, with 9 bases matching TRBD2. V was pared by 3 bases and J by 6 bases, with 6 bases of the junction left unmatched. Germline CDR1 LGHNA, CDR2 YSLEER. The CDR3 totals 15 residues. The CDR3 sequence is CASSHSGSDPNEQFF. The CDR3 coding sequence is TGCGCCAGCAGCCATAGCGGGAGTGACCCCAATGAGCAGTTCTTC.

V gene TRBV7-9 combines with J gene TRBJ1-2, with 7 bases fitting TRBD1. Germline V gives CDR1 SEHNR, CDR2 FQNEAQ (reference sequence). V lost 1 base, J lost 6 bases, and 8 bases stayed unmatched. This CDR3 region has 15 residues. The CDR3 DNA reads TGTGCCAGCAGCTTAGAAGAGGACAGGAGGAATGGCTACACCTTC. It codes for CASSLEEDRRNGYTF.

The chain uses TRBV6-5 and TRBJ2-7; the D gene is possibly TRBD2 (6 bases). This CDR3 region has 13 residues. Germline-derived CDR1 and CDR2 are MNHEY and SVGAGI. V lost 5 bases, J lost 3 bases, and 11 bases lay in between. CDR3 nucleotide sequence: TGTGCCAGCAGTCCCCCCGGGGGCTACGAGCAGTACTTC. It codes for CASSPPGGYEQYF.

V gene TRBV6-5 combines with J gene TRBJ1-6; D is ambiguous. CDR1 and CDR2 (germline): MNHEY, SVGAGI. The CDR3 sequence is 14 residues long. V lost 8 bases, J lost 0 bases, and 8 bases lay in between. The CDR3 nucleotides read TGTGCCAGCGCCGGAAGCTCCTATAATTCACCCCTCCACTTT. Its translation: CASAGSSYNSPLHF.

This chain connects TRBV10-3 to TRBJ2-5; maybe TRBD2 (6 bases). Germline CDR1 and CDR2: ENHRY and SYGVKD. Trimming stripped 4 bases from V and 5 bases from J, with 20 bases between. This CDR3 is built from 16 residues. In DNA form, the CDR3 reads TGTGCCATCAGTGTTCTCGGGGGAGCCGAATCGGAGACCCAGTACTTC. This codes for CAISVLGGAESETQYF.

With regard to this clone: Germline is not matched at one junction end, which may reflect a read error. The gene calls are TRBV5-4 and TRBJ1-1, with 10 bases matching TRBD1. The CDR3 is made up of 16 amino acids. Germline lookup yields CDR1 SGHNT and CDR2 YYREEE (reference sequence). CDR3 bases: TGTGCCAGCAGCTTGACGAGACAGGGGGCGAACGCTGAAGCTTTCTTT. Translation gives CASSLTRQGANAEAFF.

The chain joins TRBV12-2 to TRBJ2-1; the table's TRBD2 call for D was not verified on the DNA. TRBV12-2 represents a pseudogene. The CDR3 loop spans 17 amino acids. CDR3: CASRLALAGPSYNEQFF. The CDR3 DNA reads TGTGCAAGTCGCTTAGCGCTGGCGGGCCCCTCCTACAATGAGCAGTTCTTC.

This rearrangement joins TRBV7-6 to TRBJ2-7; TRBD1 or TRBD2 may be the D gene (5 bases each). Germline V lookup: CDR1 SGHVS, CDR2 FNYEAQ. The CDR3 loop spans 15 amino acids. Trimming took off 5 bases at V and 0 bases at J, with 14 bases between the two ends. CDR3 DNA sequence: TGTGCCAGCAGCCTCAACTGGGACCCCTCCTACGAGCAGTACTTC. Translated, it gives CASSLNWDPSYEQYF.

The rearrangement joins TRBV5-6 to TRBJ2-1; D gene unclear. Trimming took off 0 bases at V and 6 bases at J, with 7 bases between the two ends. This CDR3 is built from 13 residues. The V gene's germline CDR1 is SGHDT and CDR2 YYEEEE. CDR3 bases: TGTGCCAGCAGCTTGGACTATGCCAATGAGCAGTTCTTC. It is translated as CASSLDYANEQFF.

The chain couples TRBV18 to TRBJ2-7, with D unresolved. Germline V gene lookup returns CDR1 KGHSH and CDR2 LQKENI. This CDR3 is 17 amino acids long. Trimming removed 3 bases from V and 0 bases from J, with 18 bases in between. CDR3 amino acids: CASSPLGSRTVSYEQYF. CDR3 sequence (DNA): TGTGCCAGCTCACCCCTGGGATCCCGGACGGTCTCCTACGAGCAGTACTTC.

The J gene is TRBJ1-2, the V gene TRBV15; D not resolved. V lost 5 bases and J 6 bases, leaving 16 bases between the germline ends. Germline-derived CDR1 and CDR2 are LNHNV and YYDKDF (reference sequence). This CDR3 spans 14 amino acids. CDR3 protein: CATSGHIGRDGYTF. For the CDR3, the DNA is TGTGCCACCAGCGGGCACATCGGTCGGGATGGCTACACCTTC.

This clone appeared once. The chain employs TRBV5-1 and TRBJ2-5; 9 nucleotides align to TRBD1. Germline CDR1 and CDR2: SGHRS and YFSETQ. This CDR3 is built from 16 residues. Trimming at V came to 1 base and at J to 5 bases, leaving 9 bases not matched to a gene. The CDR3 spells CASSLTIQGATETQYF. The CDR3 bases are TGCGCCAGCAGCTTGACCATACAGGGGGCGACGGAGACCCAGTACTTC.

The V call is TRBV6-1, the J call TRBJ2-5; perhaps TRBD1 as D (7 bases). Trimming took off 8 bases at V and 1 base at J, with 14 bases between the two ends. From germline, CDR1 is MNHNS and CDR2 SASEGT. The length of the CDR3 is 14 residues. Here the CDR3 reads CASSPGGSQETQYF. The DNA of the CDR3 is TGTGCCAGCTCACCAGGGGGGTCCCAAGAGACCCAGTACTTC.

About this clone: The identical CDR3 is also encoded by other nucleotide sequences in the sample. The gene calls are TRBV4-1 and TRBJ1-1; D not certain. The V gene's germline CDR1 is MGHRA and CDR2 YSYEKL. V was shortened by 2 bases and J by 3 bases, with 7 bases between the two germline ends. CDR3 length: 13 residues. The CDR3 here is CASSQLGYTEAFF. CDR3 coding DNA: TGCGCCAGCAGCCAACTTGGCTACACTGAAGCTTTCTTT.

The CDR3: CASSQGWPLGSDTQYF. The CDR3 coding sequence is TGCGCCAGCAGCCAAGGGTGGCCTCTTGGATCCGATACGCAGTATTTT. This chain uses TRBV4-1 with TRBJ2-3; D is uncertain. CDR1 is MGHRA and CDR2 is YSYEKL in the germline V gene. V lost 1 base, J lost 6 bases, and 17 bases lay in between. This CDR3 region has 16 residues.

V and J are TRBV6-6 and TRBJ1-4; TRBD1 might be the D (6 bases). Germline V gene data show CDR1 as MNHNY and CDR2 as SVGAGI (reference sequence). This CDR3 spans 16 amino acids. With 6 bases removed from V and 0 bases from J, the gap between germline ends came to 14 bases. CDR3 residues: CASSVRQASTNEKLFF. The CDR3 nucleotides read TGTGCCAGCAGCGTTCGACAGGCGTCAACTAATGAAAAACTGTTTTTT.

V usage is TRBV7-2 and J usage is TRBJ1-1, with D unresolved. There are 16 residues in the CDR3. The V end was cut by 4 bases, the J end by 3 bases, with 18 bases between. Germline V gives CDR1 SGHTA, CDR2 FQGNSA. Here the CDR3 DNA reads TGTGCCAGCAGCTCCGGTCTAGTACCCGGGGACACTGAAGCTTTCTTT. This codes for CASSSGLVPGDTEAFF.

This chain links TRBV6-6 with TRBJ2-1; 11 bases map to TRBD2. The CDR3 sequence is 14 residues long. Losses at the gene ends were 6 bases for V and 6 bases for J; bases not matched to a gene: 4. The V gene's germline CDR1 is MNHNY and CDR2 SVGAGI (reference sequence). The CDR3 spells CASSRSGRGNEQFF. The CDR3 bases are TGTGCCAGCAGCCGTAGCGGGAGGGGCAATGAGCAGTTCTTC.

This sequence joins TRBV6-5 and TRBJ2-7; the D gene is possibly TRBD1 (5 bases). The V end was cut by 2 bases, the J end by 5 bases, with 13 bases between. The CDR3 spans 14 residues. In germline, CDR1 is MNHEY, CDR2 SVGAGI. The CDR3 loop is CASSYRAGPNEQYF. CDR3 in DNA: TGTGCCAGCAGTTACCGCGCAGGGCCTAACGAGCAGTACTTC.

In DNA form, the CDR3 reads TGTGCCAGCAGTTTATTCGGTGGAATAATTACCTACGAGCAGTACTTC. This codes for CASSLFGGIITYEQYF. The chain joins TRBV27 to TRBJ2-7, with D unclear. This CDR3 is built from 16 residues. CDR1 and CDR2 from the germline V gene are MNHEY and SMNVEV (reference sequence). V was cut by 1 base and J by 2 bases, with 15 bases left in between.

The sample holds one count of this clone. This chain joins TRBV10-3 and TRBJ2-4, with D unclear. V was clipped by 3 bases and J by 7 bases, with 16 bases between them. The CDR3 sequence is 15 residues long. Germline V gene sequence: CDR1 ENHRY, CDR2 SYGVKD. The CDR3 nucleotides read TGTGCCATCAGTGATCCCCCACCTCAAAGTAACATTCAGTACTTC. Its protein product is CAISDPPPQSNIQYF.

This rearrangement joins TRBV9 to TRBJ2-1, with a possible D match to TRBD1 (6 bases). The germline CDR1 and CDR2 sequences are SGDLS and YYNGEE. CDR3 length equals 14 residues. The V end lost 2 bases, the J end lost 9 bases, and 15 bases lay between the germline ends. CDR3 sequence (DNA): TGTGCCAGCAGCGTTTCTTCAGGGGCGGGTGAGCAGTTCTTC. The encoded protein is CASSVSSGAGEQFF.

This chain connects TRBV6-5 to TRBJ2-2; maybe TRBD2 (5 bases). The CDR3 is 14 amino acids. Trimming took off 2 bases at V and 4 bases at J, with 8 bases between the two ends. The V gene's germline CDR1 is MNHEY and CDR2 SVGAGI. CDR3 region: CASSYRGFTGELFF. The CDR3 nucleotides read TGTGCCAGCAGTTACCGGGGTTTCACCGGGGAGCTGTTTTTT.